The sequence of this T cell receptor beta chain was determined in a study of TIL therapy for anti-PD-1-resistant metastatic lung cancer. Background on the study: Median tumor mutation burden was under 1.9 mutations per megabase.

The sample's time point: pre-treatment sample, taken before nivolumab and TIL therapy. Most excised metastases sampled were pleural nodules or supraclavicular lymph nodes. Findings and caveats of the study: Many TIL product clones were absent from baseline tumor, suggesting clonal contraction.

On this clone: Its antigen is unidentified.

Sequencing used immunoSEQ v3. Using immunoSEQ multiplex PCR, the repertoire was profiled, and TCRdb retains in-frame clones only, with some absent. The sample has about 50,000 clones, 70% to 85% seen once. The sequence derives from a person between 25 and 79 years old with non-small cell lung cancer. The source material was tumor tissue, sampled at baseline.

CDR3 residues: CAAEGDLAKNIQYF. Written as DNA, the CDR3 is TGTGCCGCCGAGGGGGACCTAGCCAAAAACATTCAGTACTTC. The V gene is TRBV30, the J gene TRBJ2-4; D is possibly TRBD1 (6 bases). V dropped 8 bases and J dropped 0 bases, with 14 bases sitting between them. There are 14 residues in the CDR3. CDR1 GTSNPN and CDR2 SVGIG come from the germline V gene (reference sequence).